Presented here are 11 T cell receptor beta chains from one specimen sequenced in a study of OX40 agonist ivuxolimab in advanced cancers. To prepare the library, the immunoSEQ multiplex PCR assay was applied. The source is immuneACCESS, and TCRdb retained only in-frame sequences with V and J called. Part of the clones is not carried over; for the studies checked, unresolved V genes explain less than half of this, and the remainder is unexplained. The sample table holds 65,000 to 95,000 clones, of which about 90% were seen once. The top ten clonotypes cover more than 5.5% of the sample. The starting material was CD4+ or CD8+ T cells sorted from blood, obtained in a trial of the OX40 agonist ivuxolimab. Receptor source: an adult with an advanced solid tumor such as melanoma, head and neck, liver or kidney cancer.

V is TRBV11-2 and J is TRBJ2-5; maybe TRBD2 (5 bases). The length of the CDR3 is 15 residues. Trimming pared 1 base from V and 5 bases from J, leaving 14 bases between. Germline CDR1 reads SGHAT; CDR2 reads FQNNGV. CDR3 residues: CASSLGTGSGETQYF. The CDR3 DNA is TGTGCCAGCAGCTTAGGTACGGGGTCGGGGGAGACCCAGTACTTC.

The rearrangement uses TRBV5-4 and TRBJ1-3; TRBD1 matches at 8 bases. CDR3 size: 14 residues. The V and J ends lost 4 bases and 7 bases, in that order; junction bases with no gene match: 7. Germline CDR1 SGHNT, CDR2 YYREEE (reference sequence). CDR3 nucleotides: TGTGCCAGCAGCGCTGGACAGGGCCGGAACACCATATATTTT. It yields the protein CASSAGQGRNTIYF.

V is TRBV5-4 and J is TRBJ2-5, with TRBD2 identical over 8 bases. Trimming cost V 0 bases and J 5 bases; bases outside gene matches: 6. CDR1 and CDR2 (germline): SGHNT, YYREEE (reference sequence). This CDR3 has 15 residues. The CDR3 sequence: CASSLVAGGTETQYF. CDR3 sequence (DNA): TGTGCCAGCAGCTTGGTTGCGGGAGGTACGGAGACCCAGTACTTC.

This sequence joins TRBV2 and TRBJ2-7; tentatively, D is TRBD1 (5 bases). V shed 2 bases and J shed 3 bases, with 14 bases lying between them. CDR1 is SNHLY and CDR2 is FYNNEI in the germline V gene. This CDR3 contains 15 residues. This CDR3 reads CASSEMAGLVYEQYF. CDR3 nucleotides: TGTGCCAGCAGTGAAATGGCAGGGTTGGTCTACGAGCAGTACTTC. Supplemented by reference TRBV2 and TRBJ2-7, the full variable domain reads EPEVTQTPSHQVTQMGQEVILRCVPISNHLYFYWYRQILGQKVEFLVSFYNNEISEKSEIFDDQFSVERPDGSNFTLKIRSTKLEDSAMYFCASSEMAGLVYEQYFGPGTRLTVT.

The CDR3 sequence: CASSRGVSSYEQYF. In DNA form, the CDR3 reads TGTGCCAGCAGTCGGGGCGTCAGCTCCTACGAGCAGTACTTC. The V gene is TRBV6-1, the J gene TRBJ2-7; D possibly uses TRBD1 or TRBD2 (5 bases each). The CDR3 consists of 14 residues. Trimming shortened V by 5 bases and J by 0 bases, and 11 bases separated the two germline ends. Per the germline V gene, CDR1 is MNHNS and CDR2 is SASEGT.

The rearrangement links TRBV18 to TRBJ2-1; 10 nucleotides align to TRBD1. The trim removed 3 bases at V and 3 bases at J, leaving 5 bases unmatched. From germline, CDR1 is KGHSH and CDR2 LQKENI. This CDR3 contains 16 residues. The CDR3 DNA reads TGTGCCAGCTCACCCTTGGGACAGGGGATCTACAATGAGCAGTTCTTC. Translated: CASSPLGQGIYNEQFF.

V is TRBV5-1 and J is TRBJ2-2; no clear D. The germline gives CDR1 SGHRS, CDR2 YFSETQ. Trimming pared 0 bases from V and 4 bases from J, leaving 4 bases between. The CDR3 has 13 amino acids. CDR3 DNA sequence: TGCGCCAGCAGCTTGGAAGGCACCGGGGAGCTGTTTTTT. Translated: CASSLEGTGELFF.

The CDR3, as DNA: TGTGCCAGCAGAGGTTTCGGGGATACGCAGTATTTT. Translated, it gives CASRGFGDTQYF. The chain uses TRBV6-4 and TRBJ2-3; D is ambiguous. V gave up 6 bases and J gave up 6 bases, with 10 bases separating them. CDR3 size: 12 residues. The germline V gene has CDR1 MRHNA and CDR2 SNTAGT.

This rearrangement joins TRBV27 to TRBJ2-2; the D gene is possibly TRBD2 (6 bases). The V end lost 5 bases, the J end lost 5 bases, and 18 bases lay between the germline ends. This CDR3 spans 16 amino acids. Germline V CDR1 and CDR2: MNHEY, SMNVEV (reference sequence). The CDR3 reads CASSPLGGQGTGELFF. The CDR3, as DNA: TGTGCCAGCAGTCCCCTCGGGGGTCAAGGAACCGGGGAGCTGTTTTTT.

The V and J genes are TRBV5-6 and TRBJ2-7; 9 bases fit TRBD2. J gave up 6 bases and V 6 bases, and 13 bases lay outside the gene matches. Germline V gene sequence: CDR1 SGHDT, CDR2 YYEEEE. The CDR3 totals 15 residues. Written as DNA, the CDR3 is TGTGCCAGCACCCTCGGGGGACTAGCTTTAGGCGAGCAGTACTTC. Its protein is CASTLGGLALGEQYF.

The gene calls are TRBV19 and TRBJ1-3; perhaps TRBD1 as D (5 bases). The V and J ends lost 5 bases and 2 bases respectively, with 25 bases between them. This CDR3 contains 19 residues. Looked up from germline, CDR1 is LNHDA and CDR2 is SQIVND (reference sequence). Here the CDR3 reads CASSGTGVGEGLAGNTIYF. In DNA form, the CDR3 reads TGTGCCAGTAGTGGAACTGGTGTAGGGGAAGGATTGGCTGGAAACACCATATATTTT.